Below, 25 T cell receptor beta chains from the same sample are listed, as sequenced in a study of shared clonotypes between healthy human individuals. The repertoire was sequenced with immunoSEQ multiplex PCR; TCRdb's copy has only in-frame clones and lacks some. Among about 680,000 clones listed, about two thirds were seen once. Input material: memory CD4+ T cells sorted from blood. Documented subset: CD45RA-negative fraction. These receptors were obtained from a young woman in good health.

The chain has TRBV6-1 and TRBJ2-3; D call uncertain. Germline assignment: CDR1 MNHNS and CDR2 SASEGT. V lost 3 bases, J lost 7 bases, and 11 bases lay in between. The CDR3 covers 13 residues. The CDR3 DNA reads TGTGCCAGCAGTGATCGGCTGGCCAATACGCAGTATTTT. It is translated as CASSDRLANTQYF.

The chain joins TRBV11-2 to TRBJ2-7, with D uncertain. V was pared by 5 bases and J by 0 bases, with 14 bases between. Per the germline V gene, CDR1 is SGHAT and CDR2 is FQNNGV. There are 15 residues in the CDR3. This CDR3 is CASSPRTFSSYEQYF. CDR3 DNA sequence: TGTGCCAGCAGCCCCCGGACGTTTAGCTCCTACGAGCAGTACTTC.

The rearrangement uses TRBV27 and TRBJ1-1; D possibly corresponds to TRBD1 (5 bases). CDR1 and CDR2 from the germline V gene are MNHEY and SMNVEV (reference sequence). This CDR3 has 17 residues. Trimming took off 0 bases at V and 4 bases at J, with 18 bases between the two ends. The CDR3 is CASSLSTGVFQSTEAFF. DNA for the CDR3: TGTGCCAGCAGTTTATCGACGGGGGTCTTTCAGTCCACTGAAGCTTTCTTT.

The rearrangement joins TRBV5-4 to TRBJ1-1; 7 nucleotides agree with TRBD1. The CDR3 length is 18 residues. Germline-derived CDR1 and CDR2 are SGHNT and YYREEE (reference sequence). V gave up 0 bases and J gave up 10 bases; unmatched junction bases: 21. CDR3 sequence (DNA): TGTGCCAGCAGCTTGGCCCATGACAGGGTGTACAAGTTCCTCGTAGCTTTCTTT. This gives the protein CASSLAHDRVYKFLVAFF.

This clone was recorded many times. The chain links TRBV5-4 to TRBJ2-7; TRBD2 aligns across 10 bases. Germline assignment: CDR1 SGHNT and CDR2 YYREEE (reference sequence). V was pared by 6 bases and J by 6 bases, with 9 bases of the junction left unmatched. The length of the CDR3 is 14 residues. In DNA, the CDR3 is TGTGCCAGCACCGGCGGGCTAGCGGGAGTCGAGCAGTACTTC. It yields the protein CASTGGLAGVEQYF.

J is TRBJ2-7 and V is TRBV18; TRBD1 agrees at 10 bases. V was clipped by 3 bases and J by 6 bases; unmatched bases: 5. Germline-derived CDR1 and CDR2 are KGHSH and LQKENI. This CDR3 is built from 14 residues. The CDR3 loop reads CASSPTGTGVEQYF. The CDR3 DNA reads as TGTGCCAGCTCACCCACCGGGACAGGGGTCGAGCAGTACTTC.

With regard to this clone: A far larger clone is one base from this, pointing to a likely read error. In the same sample, other DNA sequences code for this CDR3. This chain uses TRBV5-1 with TRBJ2-1, with 10 nucleotides matching TRBD2. Germline V gene data show CDR1 as SGHRS and CDR2 as YFSETQ. Trimming took 4 bases from V and 4 from J; bases not matched to a gene: 5. CDR3 size: 15 residues. The CDR3: CASSLASGSYNEQFF. The CDR3 DNA sequence: TGCGCCAGCAGCCTGGCTAGCGGGAGTTACAATGAGCAGTTCTTC.

CDR3 sequence (DNA): TGTGCCAGCAGTGAGGGGGACAGGGAGTTTGAGACCCAGTACTTC. The encoded protein is CASSEGDREFETQYF. The chain employs TRBV2 and TRBJ2-5; TRBD1 aligns across 9 bases. Germline V gene lookup returns CDR1 SNHLY and CDR2 FYNNEI. The junction had 7 bases not matched to a gene; V was cut back by 3 bases and J by 5 bases. The CDR3 spans 15 residues.

The CDR3 reads CASSLKLAEANEQYF. The CDR3 nucleotides are TGTGCCAGCAGCTTGAAACTAGCGGAGGCTAACGAGCAGTACTTC. The chain has TRBV5-4 and TRBJ2-7; 8 bases line up with TRBD2. This CDR3 has 15 amino acids. Germline V gene sequence: CDR1 SGHNT, CDR2 YYREEE (reference sequence). J was trimmed by 5 bases and V by 1 base; bases with no gene match: 8.

The genes are TRBV11-2 and TRBJ1-4; TRBD1 might be the D (6 bases). V was shortened by 1 base and J by 2 bases, with 11 bases between the two germline ends. The CDR3 is made up of 16 amino acids. Germline-derived CDR1 and CDR2 are SGHAT and FQNNGV. This CDR3 reads CASSLGLQGTNEKLFF. The CDR3 DNA reads TGTGCCAGCAGCTTAGGGCTGCAGGGGACTAATGAAAAACTGTTTTTT. The complete variable domain, with remaining parts taken from reference TRBV11-2 and TRBJ1-4, reads EAGVAQSPRYKIIEKRQSVAFWCNPISGHATLYWYQQILGQGPKLLIQFQNNGVVDDSQLPKDRFSAERLKGVDSTLKIQPAKLEDSAVYLCASSLGLQGTNEKLFFGSGTQLSVL.

Only one count was recorded for this clone. This chain links TRBV27 with TRBJ2-7; TRBD1 matches at 7 bases. The germline V gene encodes CDR1 MNHEY and CDR2 SMNVEV (reference sequence). V lost 1 base, J lost 6 bases, and 9 bases stayed unmatched. The CDR3 runs 15 residues. CDR3 protein: CASSLYRTGSSEQYF. The DNA for the CDR3 is TGTGCCAGCAGTTTATATAGGACAGGTTCGAGCGAGCAGTACTTC.

The count of this clone is one. The genes are TRBV5-4 and TRBJ2-3; D may be TRBD2 (6 bases). Germline loops: CDR1 SGHNT, CDR2 YYREEE (reference sequence). This CDR3 contains 15 residues. V was shortened by 1 base and J by 3 bases, with 12 bases between the two germline ends. CDR3 loop: CASSLSQGGTDTQYF. The CDR3 DNA reads as TGTGCCAGCAGCTTGTCGCAGGGAGGAACAGATACGCAGTATTTT.

A remark on this clone: The identical CDR3 is also encoded by other nucleotide sequences in the sample. V and J are TRBV18 and TRBJ2-1, with D uncertain. V lost 3 bases and J 3 bases, leaving 3 bases between the germline ends. The length of the CDR3 is 12 residues. The V gene's germline CDR1 is KGHSH and CDR2 LQKENI. CDR3 DNA sequence: TGTGCCAGCTCACCTCACTACAATGAGCAGTTCTTC. This encodes CASSPHYNEQFF.

The V gene is TRBV27, the J gene TRBJ1-4; D may be TRBD1 (5 bases). Trimming shortened V by 6 bases and J by 3 bases, and 8 bases separated the two germline ends. The germline V gene has CDR1 MNHEY and CDR2 SMNVEV (reference sequence). The CDR3 length is 13 residues. CDR3 in amino acids: CASRQTANEKLFF. In nucleotides, the CDR3 is TGTGCCAGCAGGCAGACAGCTAATGAAAAACTGTTTTTT.

The gene calls are TRBV7-2 and TRBJ2-7, with D possibly being TRBD2 (6 bases). The V gene's germline CDR1 is SGHTA and CDR2 FQGNSA. The CDR3 has 16 amino acids. Trimming removed 2 bases at V and 3 bases at J, with 17 bases between. This chain's CDR3 is CASSLTVLARYYEQYF. CDR3 in DNA: TGTGCCAGCAGCTTAACGGTCCTAGCGCGATACTACGAGCAGTACTTC.

V gene TRBV7-6 combines with J gene TRBJ2-1; 8 bases fit TRBD2. The CDR3 spans 14 residues. In germline, CDR1 is SGHVS, CDR2 FNYEAQ. The junction had 4 bases not matched to a gene; V was cut back by 2 bases and J by 7 bases. The CDR3 protein is CASSLFSGVNEQFF. The CDR3 nucleotides read TGTGCCAGCAGCTTATTTAGCGGGGTTAATGAGCAGTTCTTC.

The chain carries TRBV11-3 and TRBJ2-1, with TRBD2 matching over 10 bases. Looked up from germline, CDR1 is SGHNT and CDR2 is YENEEA. This CDR3 comprises 16 residues. The V segment lost 3 bases and the J segment 7 bases; nucleotides outside the gene matches: 9. In nucleotides, the CDR3 is TGTGCCAGCAGCTTCGCCTTTGTTAGCGGGAGGAATGAGCAGTTCTTC. Translated, it gives CASSFAFVSGRNEQFF. The whole variable domain, remainder taken from reference TRBV11-3 and TRBJ2-1, is EAGVVQSPRYKIIEKKQPVAFWCNPISGHNTLYWYLQNLGQGPELLIRYENEEAVDDSQLPKDRFSAERLKGVDSTLKIQPAELGDSAVYLCASSFAFVSGRNEQFFGPGTRLTVL.

This chain joins TRBV7-2 and TRBJ2-7; 10 nucleotides agree with TRBD2. Unmatched junction bases numbered 7, after V lost 0 bases and J lost 5 bases. In germline, CDR1 is SGHTA, CDR2 FQGNSA. The CDR3 spans 16 residues. The CDR3, as DNA: TGTGCCAGCAGCTTAGCTTCAGCGGGAGGGTTACACGAGCAGTACTTC. This codes for CASSLASAGGLHEQYF.

The V gene is TRBV6-1, the J gene TRBJ1-4; D gene ambiguous. Trimming took 4 bases from V and 5 from J, leaving 11 bases between them. Germline assignment: CDR1 MNHNS and CDR2 SASEGT. CDR3 length: 14 amino acids. In nucleotides, the CDR3 is TGTGCCAGCAGTGTAGAGACTGTGAATGAAAAACTGTTTTTT. Amino acids: CASSVETVNEKLFF.

The chain uses TRBV7-2 and TRBJ1-5; D gene ambiguous. V lost 1 base and J 3 bases, leaving 10 bases between the germline ends. Germline-derived CDR1 and CDR2 are SGHTA and FQGNSA. CDR3 length: 15 amino acids. For the CDR3, the DNA is TGTGCCAGCAGCTTAGTGGTTCTTACCAATCAGCCCCAGCATTTT. Amino acids: CASSLVVLTNQPQHF.

The chain carries TRBV28 and TRBJ2-1; TRBD1 or TRBD2 may be the D gene (5 bases each). Germline CDR1 and CDR2: MDHEN and SYDVKM. V was clipped by 9 bases and J by 0 bases, with 9 bases between them. The CDR3 is 13 residues long. The CDR3 loop reads CASRGRSYNEQFF. In DNA form, the CDR3 reads TGTGCCAGTCGGGGACGCTCCTACAATGAGCAGTTCTTC.

The V call is TRBV19, the J call TRBJ2-3; 9 bases are shared with TRBD2. In germline, CDR1 is LNHDA, CDR2 SQIVND (reference sequence). V shed 6 bases, J shed 2 bases, and the junction held 15 bases outside the gene matches. This CDR3 is 18 amino acids long. The CDR3 DNA is TGTGCCAGTAGCCAACCCCGACTGGCGGGAGGGAACACAGATACGCAGTATTTT. Translating it yields CASSQPRLAGGNTDTQYF.

The chain uses TRBV5-4 and TRBJ2-5; 10 bases align to TRBD2. The germline CDR1 and CDR2 sequences are SGHNT and YYREEE (reference sequence). Unmatched junction bases numbered 4, after V lost 0 bases and J lost 5 bases. This CDR3 comprises 15 residues. This chain's CDR3 is CASSLAQAGGETQYF. The DNA of the CDR3 is TGTGCCAGCAGCTTGGCCCAAGCGGGAGGGGAGACCCAGTACTTC.

This clone has a single count. The chain uses TRBV28 and TRBJ2-1, with D possibly being TRBD2 (6 bases). The V gene's germline CDR1 is MDHEN and CDR2 SYDVKM. This CDR3 region has 12 residues. V lost 3 bases to trimming and J lost 10 bases, with 10 bases between them. The CDR3, as DNA: TGTGCCAGCAGTTTGCCGGGAGCGGAGCAGTTCTTC. It encodes CASSLPGAEQFF. Full variable domain (outside the CDR3, taken from reference TRBV28 and TRBJ2-1): DVKVTQSSRYLVKRTGEKVFLECVQDMDHENMFWYRQDPGLGLRLIYFSYDVKMKEKGDIPEGYSVSREKKERFSLILESASTNQTSMYLCASSLPGAEQFFGPGTRLTVL.

The V call is TRBV7-9, the J call TRBJ2-6; D ambiguous. V was pared by 1 base and J by 0 bases, with 7 bases between. The CDR3 extends over 16 amino acids. Germline-derived CDR1 and CDR2 are SEHNR and FQNEAQ (reference sequence). The DNA for the CDR3 is TGTGCCAGCAGCTTAGGGCATAGCTCTGGGGCCAACGTCCTGACTTTC. This encodes CASSLGHSSGANVLTF. Full variable domain (outside the CDR3, taken from reference TRBV7-9 and TRBJ2-6): DTGVSQNPRHKITKRGQNVTFRCDPISEHNRLYWYRQTLGQGPEFLTYFQNEAQLEKSRLLSDRFSAERPKGSFSTLEIQRTEQGDSAMYLCASSLGHSSGANVLTFGAGSRLTVL.